This TCR beta chain was obtained from a study of T cell repertoires in cytomegalovirus infection. On the study more broadly: Matching HLA type and CMV infection were both indicated by public TCR beta signatures. General study findings and limits: Pooled public TCR beta family frequency picked out CMV carriers with the relevant HLA. HLA-C-restricted CMV-specific TCR beta clonotypes were dominant in the ex vivo response.

V lost 7 bases and J lost 3, with 14 bases in between. Germline-derived CDR1 and CDR2 are SGHVS and FQNEAQ. The CDR3 length is 14 residues. TCRdb processed the reads anew with MiXCR; each CDR3 protein has one entry. The sample includes approximately 500,000 distinct CDR3 sequences, approximately 15% of them seen just once. The sample holds many counts of this clonotype. Antigen: not known. This chain joins TRBV7-8 and TRBJ2-3; D is uncertain. This TCR was sampled from a human donor in good health (CMV status not recorded). Some clones in this sample may be carry-over from other donors' samples. Source material: CD8+ T cells from PBMCs. The CDR3 is CASTPAPYTDTQYF. The CDR3 bases are TGTGCCAGCACCCCGGCACCATATACAGATACGCAGTATTTT.